Only one count was recorded for the clone carrying this T cell receptor beta chain. A second PCR, run for roughly 7 to 12 cycles, used a sample-barcoded 5' primer plus a J-beta primer mix. From the 5' RACE reads, TCRdb called clonotypes with MiXCR, one entry per CDR3 protein. This sample has over 300,000 distinct CDR3 sequences, with about half found just once. This record belongs to a study of blood T cells in healthy people across ages. Sequenced: blood. The sequence came from a man aged 60 to 69 in good health.

CDR3 coding DNA: TGTGCCACCAGTGTACTCGCTGAGCAGTTCTTC. As protein: CATSVLAEQFF. J is TRBJ2-1 and V is TRBV24-1; D gene ambiguous. CDR3 length: 11 amino acids. The V and J ends lost 5 bases and 9 bases respectively, with 7 bases between them. From germline, CDR1 is KGHDR and CDR2 SFDVKD.